The present T cell receptor beta chain was sequenced within a study of a mutant IDH1 vaccine in newly diagnosed glioma. Study details: Most patients had received both radiotherapy and temozolomide, the prior options being radiotherapy, temozolomide, or both.

TCRdb's copy holds only in-frame clones and misses some; the assay was immunoSEQ multiplex PCR. The table lists about 32,000 clones, 81% of them singletons. Described time point: week 35, safety follow-up. Mutant IDH1 20-mer peptide, at 300 ug, made up each vaccine dose, with topical imiquimod. Of note for this clone: The antigen remains unidentified.

The germline gives CDR1 LGHNT, CDR2 FRNRAP. The CDR3 totals 15 residues. V dropped 1 base and J dropped 5; count of bases not matched to a gene: 5. This chain joins TRBV12-5 and TRBJ1-5, with TRBD1 matching 7 bases. This specimen consisted of PBMCs, obtained from a glioma patient whose treatment included an IDH1 peptide vaccine. This TCR derives from a man aged 30 to 45 with glioma. CDR3 region: CASGLGTGEDQPQHF. CDR3 nucleotides: TGTGCTAGTGGTTTGGGGACAGGAGAAGATCAGCCCCAGCATTTT. Full variable domain (rest looked up from reference TRBV12-5 and TRBJ1-5): DARVTQTPRHKVTEMGQEVTMRCQPILGHNTVFWYRQTMMQGLELLAYFRNRAPLDDSGMPKDRFSAEMPDATLATLKIQPSEPRDSAVYFCASGLGTGEDQPQHFGDGTRLSIL.